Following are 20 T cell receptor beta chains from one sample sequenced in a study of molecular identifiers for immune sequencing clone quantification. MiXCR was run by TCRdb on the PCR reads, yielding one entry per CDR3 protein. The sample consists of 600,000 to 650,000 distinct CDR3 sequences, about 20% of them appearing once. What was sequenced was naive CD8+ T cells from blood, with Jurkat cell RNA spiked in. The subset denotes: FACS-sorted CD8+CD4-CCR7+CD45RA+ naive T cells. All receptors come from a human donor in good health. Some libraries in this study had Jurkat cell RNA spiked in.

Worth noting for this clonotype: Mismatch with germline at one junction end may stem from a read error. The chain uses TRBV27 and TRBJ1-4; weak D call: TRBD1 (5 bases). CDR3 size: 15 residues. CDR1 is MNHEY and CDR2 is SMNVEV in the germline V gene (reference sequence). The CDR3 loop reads CASSSHRSTGEKLFF. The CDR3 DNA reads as TGTGCCAGCAGTTCCCACAGGTCGACGGGCGAAAAACTGTTCTTT.

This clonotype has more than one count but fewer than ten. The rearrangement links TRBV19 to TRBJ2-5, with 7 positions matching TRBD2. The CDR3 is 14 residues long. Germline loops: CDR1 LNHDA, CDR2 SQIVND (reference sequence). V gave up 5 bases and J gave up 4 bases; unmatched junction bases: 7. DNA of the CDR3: TGTGCCAGTAGTTGGGGGGGGGGGATAGAGACCCAGTACTTC. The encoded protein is CASSWGGGIETQYF.

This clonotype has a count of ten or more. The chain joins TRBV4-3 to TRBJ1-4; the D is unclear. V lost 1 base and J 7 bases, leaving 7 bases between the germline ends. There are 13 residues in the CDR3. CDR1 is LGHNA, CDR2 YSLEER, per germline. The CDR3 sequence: CASSQGAREKLFF. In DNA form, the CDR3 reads TGCGCCAGCAGCCAAGGGGCGCGTGAAAAACTGTTTTTT.

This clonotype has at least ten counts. CDR3 nucleotides: TGCGCCAGCAGCCAAATCAGGGGCGATGAGCAGTTCTTC. Its protein product is CASSQIRGDEQFF. The rearrangement joins TRBV4-1 to TRBJ2-1, with D maybe TRBD1 (6 bases). CDR1 and CDR2 from the germline V gene are MGHRA and YSYEKL. With 2 bases removed from V and 8 bases from J, the gap between germline ends came to 10 bases. There are 13 residues in the CDR3.

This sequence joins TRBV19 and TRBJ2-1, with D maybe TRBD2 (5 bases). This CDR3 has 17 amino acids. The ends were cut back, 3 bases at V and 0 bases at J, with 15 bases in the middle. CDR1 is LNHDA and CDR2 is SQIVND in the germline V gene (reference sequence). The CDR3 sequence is CASSMTTRGSSYNEQFF. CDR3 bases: TGTGCCAGTAGTATGACTACCCGGGGAAGCTCCTACAATGAGCAGTTCTTC.

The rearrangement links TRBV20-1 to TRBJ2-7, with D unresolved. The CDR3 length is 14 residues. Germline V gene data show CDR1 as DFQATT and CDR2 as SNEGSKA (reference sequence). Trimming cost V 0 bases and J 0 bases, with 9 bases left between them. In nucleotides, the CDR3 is TGCAGTGCTAGAGATCTACTCAACTCCTACGAGCAGTACTTC. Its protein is CSARDLLNSYEQYF.

This CDR3 reads CASSVGQGTTDTQYF. CDR3 DNA sequence: TGTGCCAGCAGTGTCGGACAGGGAACCACAGATACGCAGTATTTT. This chain links TRBV25-1 with TRBJ2-3; 8 bases map to TRBD1. Unmatched junction bases numbered 5, after V lost 4 bases and J lost 2 bases. This CDR3 is 15 amino acids long. CDR1 and CDR2 from the germline V gene are MGHDK and SYGVNS. The variable domain in full, completed from reference TRBV25-1 and TRBJ2-3, reads EADIYQTPRYLVIGTGKKITLECSQTMGHDKMYWYQQDPGMELHLIHYSYGVNSTEKGDLSSESTVSRIRTEHFPLTLESARPSHTSQYLCASSVGQGTTDTQYFGPGTRLTVL.

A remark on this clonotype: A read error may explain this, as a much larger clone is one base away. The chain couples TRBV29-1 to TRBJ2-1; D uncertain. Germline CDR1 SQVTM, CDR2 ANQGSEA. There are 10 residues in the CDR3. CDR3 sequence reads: CGVFRNEQFF. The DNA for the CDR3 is TGCGGCGTTTTTAGGAATGAGCAGTTCTTC.

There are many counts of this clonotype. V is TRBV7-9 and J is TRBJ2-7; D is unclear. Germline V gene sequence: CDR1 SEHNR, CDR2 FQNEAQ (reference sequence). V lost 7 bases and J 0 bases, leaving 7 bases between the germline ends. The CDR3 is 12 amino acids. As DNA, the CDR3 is TGTGCCAGCATCGGCAGCTCCTACGAGCAGTACTTC. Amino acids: CASIGSSYEQYF.

The CDR3 sequence is CASTPHAGYTDTQYF. CDR3 DNA sequence: TGCGCCAGCACCCCCCACGCGGGGTACACAGATACGCAGTATTTT. V usage is TRBV4-1 and J usage is TRBJ2-3; maybe TRBD2 (6 bases). Germline CDR1 and CDR2: MGHRA and YSYEKL. Trimming stripped 7 bases from V and 2 bases from J, with 16 bases between. CDR3 length: 15 amino acids.

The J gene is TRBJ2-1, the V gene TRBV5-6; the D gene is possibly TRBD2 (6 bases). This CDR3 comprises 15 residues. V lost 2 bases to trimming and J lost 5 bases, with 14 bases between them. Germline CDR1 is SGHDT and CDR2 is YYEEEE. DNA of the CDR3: TGTGCCAGCAGCTTAATACTAGCTGCAAACAATGAGCAGTTCTTC. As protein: CASSLILAANNEQFF.

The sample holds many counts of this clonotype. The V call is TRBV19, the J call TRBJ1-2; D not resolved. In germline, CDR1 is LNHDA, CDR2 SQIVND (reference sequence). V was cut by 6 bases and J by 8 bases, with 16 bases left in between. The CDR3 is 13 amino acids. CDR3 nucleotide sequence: TGTGCCAGTAGAGGACCGGGAATGAGCGGCTACACCTTC. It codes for CASRGPGMSGYTF. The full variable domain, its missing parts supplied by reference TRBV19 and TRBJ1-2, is DGGITQSPKYLFRKEGQNVTLSCEQNLNHDAMYWYRQDPGQGLRLIYYSQIVNDFQKGDIAEGYSVSREKKESFPLTVTSAQKNPTAFYLCASRGPGMSGYTFGSGTRLTVV.

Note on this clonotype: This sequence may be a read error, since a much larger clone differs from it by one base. The CDR3 region has the DNA TGTGCCGGCAGCCAAGATTATTTATTGGGCAGTCCGGCGGCCAAAAACATTCAGTACTTC. This codes for CAGSQDYLLGSPAAKNIQYF. V usage is TRBV4-2 and J usage is TRBJ2-4; D gene ambiguous. CDR3 size: 20 residues. CDR1 is LGHNA and CDR2 is YNFKEQ in the germline V gene.

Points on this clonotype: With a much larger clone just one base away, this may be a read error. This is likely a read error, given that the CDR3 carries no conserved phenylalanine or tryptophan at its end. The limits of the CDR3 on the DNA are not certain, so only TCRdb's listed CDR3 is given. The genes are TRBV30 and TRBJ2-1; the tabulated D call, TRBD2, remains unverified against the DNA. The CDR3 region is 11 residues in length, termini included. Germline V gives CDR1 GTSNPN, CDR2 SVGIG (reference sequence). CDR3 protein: CAWSEAASEFS.

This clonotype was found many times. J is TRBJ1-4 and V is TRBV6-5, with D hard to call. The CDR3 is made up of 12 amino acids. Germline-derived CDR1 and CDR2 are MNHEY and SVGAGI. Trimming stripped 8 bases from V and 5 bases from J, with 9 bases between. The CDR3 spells CASAAGNEKLFF. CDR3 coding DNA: TGTGCCAGCGCGGCGGGAAATGAAAAACTGTTTTTT.

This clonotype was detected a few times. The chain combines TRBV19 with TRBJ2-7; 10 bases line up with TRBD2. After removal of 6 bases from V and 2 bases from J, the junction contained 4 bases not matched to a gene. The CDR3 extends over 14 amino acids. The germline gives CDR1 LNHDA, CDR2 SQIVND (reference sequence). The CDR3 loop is CASSIGLAAYEQYF. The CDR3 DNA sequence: TGTGCCAGTAGCATCGGACTAGCGGCCTACGAGCAGTACTTC.

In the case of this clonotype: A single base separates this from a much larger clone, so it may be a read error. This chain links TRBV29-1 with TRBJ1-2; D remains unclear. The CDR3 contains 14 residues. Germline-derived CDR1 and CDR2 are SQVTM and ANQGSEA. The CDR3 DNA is TGCAGCGTTGATAGGGAGCGACGGAGCTATGGCAACACCTTC. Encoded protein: CSVDRERRSYGNTF.

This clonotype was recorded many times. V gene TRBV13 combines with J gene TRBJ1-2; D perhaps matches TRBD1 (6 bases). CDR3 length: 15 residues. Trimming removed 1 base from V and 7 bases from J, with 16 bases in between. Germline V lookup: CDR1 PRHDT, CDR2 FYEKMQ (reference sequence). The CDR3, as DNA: TGTGCCAGCAGCTTAGTAGCAGGGGTTGTTCGTGGCTACACCTTC. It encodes CASSLVAGVVRGYTF.

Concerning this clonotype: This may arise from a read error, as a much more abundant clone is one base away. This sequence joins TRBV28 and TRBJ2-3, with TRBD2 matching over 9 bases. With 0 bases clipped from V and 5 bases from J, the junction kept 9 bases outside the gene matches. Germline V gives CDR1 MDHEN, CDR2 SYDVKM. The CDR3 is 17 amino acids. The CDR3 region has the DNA TGTGCCAGCAGTTTATGGTTCCAGCGGGGGGTGGGAGATACGCAGTATTTT. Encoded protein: CASSLWFQRGVGDTQYF.

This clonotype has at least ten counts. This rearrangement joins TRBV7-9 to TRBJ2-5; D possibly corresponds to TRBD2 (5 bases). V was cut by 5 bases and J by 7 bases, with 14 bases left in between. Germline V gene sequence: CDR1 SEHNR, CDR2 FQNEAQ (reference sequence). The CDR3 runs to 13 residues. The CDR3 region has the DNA TGTGCCAGCAGCCTCACCGAGGAGGTGACCCAGTACTTC. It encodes CASSLTEEVTQYF. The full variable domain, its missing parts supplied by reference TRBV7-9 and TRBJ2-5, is DTGVSQNPRHKITKRGQNVTFRCDPISEHNRLYWYRQTLGQGPEFLTYFQNEAQLEKSRLLSDRFSAERPKGSFSTLEIQRTEQGDSAMYLCASSLTEEVTQYFGPGTRLLVL.